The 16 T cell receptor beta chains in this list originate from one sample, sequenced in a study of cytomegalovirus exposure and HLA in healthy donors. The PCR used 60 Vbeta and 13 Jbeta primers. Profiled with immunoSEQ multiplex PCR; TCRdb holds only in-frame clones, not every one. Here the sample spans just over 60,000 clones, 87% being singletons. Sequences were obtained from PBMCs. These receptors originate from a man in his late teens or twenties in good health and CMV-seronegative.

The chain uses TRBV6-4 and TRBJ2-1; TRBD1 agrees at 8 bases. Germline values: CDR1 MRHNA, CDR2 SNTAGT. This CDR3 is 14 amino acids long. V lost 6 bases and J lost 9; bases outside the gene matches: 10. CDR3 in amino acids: CASRPQGATGEQFF. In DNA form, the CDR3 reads TGTGCCAGCAGGCCCCAGGGGGCAACGGGTGAGCAGTTCTTC.

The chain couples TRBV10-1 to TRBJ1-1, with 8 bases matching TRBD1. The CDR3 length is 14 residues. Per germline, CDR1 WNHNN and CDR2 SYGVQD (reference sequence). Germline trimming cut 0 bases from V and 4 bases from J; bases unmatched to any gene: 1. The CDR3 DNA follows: TGCGCCAGCAGTGAGTCCCAGGGGGCCACTGAAGCTTTCTTT. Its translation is CASSESQGATEAFF.

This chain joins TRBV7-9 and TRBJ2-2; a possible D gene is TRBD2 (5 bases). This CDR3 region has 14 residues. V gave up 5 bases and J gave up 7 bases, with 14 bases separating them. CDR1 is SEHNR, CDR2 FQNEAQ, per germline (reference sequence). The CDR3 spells CASSPRRLFGELFF. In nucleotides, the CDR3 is TGTGCCAGCAGCCCAAGGAGGCTCTTCGGGGAGCTGTTTTTT.

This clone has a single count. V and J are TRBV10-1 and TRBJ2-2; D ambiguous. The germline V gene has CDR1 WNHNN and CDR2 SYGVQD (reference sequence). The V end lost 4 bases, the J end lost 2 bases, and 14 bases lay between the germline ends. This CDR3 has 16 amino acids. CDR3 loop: CASSAGLLYNTGELFF. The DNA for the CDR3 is TGCGCCAGCAGTGCTGGGCTCTTATACAACACCGGGGAGCTGTTTTTT.

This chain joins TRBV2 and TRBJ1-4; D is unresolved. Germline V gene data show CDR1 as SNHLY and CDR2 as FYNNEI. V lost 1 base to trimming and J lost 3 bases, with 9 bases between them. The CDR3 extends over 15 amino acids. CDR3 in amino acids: CASSEEQMANEKLFF. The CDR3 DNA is TGTGCCAGCAGTGAAGAACAGATGGCTAATGAAAAACTGTTTTTT. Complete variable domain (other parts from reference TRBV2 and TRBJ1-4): EPEVTQTPSHQVTQMGQEVILRCVPISNHLYFYWYRQILGQKVEFLVSFYNNEISEKSEIFDDQFSVERPDGSNFTLKIRSTKLEDSAMYFCASSEEQMANEKLFFGSGTQLSVL.

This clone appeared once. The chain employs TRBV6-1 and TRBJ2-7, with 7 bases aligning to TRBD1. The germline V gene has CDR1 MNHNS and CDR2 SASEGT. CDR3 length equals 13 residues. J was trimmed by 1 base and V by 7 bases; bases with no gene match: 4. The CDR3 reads CASTRDRSYEQYF. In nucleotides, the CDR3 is TGTGCCAGCACTCGGGACAGATCCTACGAGCAGTACTTC.

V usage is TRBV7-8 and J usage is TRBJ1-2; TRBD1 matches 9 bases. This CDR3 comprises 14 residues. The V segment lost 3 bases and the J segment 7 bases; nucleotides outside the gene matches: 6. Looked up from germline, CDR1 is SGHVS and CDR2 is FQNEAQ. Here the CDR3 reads CASSLMGQGAGYTF. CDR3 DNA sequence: TGTGCCAGCAGCTTGATGGGACAGGGAGCTGGCTACACCTTC. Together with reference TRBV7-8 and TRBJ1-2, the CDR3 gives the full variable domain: GAGVSQSPRYKVAKRGQDVALRCDPISGHVSLFWYQQALGQGPEFLTYFQNEAQLDKSGLPSDRFFAERPEGSVSTLKIQRTQQEDSAVYLCASSLMGQGAGYTFGSGTRLTVV.

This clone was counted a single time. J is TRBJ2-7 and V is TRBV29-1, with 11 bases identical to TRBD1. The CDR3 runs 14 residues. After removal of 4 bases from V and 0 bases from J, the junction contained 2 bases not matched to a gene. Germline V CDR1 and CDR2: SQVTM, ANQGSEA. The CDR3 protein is CSVAGTGGSYEQYF. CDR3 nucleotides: TGCAGCGTTGCCGGGACAGGGGGCTCCTACGAGCAGTACTTC.

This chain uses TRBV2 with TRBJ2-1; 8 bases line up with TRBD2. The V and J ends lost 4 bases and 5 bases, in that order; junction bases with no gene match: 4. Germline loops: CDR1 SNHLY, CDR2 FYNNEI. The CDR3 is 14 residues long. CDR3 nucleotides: TGTGCCAGCAGTGTGCGGGGGGCAAACAATGAGCAGTTCTTC. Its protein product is CASSVRGANNEQFF.

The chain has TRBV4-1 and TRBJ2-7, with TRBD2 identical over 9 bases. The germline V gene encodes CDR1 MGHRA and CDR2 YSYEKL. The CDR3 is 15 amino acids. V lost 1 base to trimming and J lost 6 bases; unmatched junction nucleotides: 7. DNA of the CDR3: TGCGCCAGCAGCCAAGTACGCGGGGGGGCTTTCGAGCAGTACTTC. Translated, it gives CASSQVRGGAFEQYF.

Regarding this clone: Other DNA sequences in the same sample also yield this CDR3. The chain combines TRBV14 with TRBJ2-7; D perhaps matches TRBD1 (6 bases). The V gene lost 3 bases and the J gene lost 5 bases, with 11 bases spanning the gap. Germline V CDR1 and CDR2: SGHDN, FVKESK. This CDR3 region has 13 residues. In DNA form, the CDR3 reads TGTGCCAGCAGCCAGTTACAGGGCCACGAGCAGTACTTC. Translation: CASSQLQGHEQYF.

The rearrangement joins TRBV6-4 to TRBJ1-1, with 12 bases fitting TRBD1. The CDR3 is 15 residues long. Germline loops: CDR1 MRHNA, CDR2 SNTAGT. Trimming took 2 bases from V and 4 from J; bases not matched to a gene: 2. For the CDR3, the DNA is TGTGCCAGCAGTGACGGGACAGGGGGCGCCACTGAAGCTTTCTTT. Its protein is CASSDGTGGATEAFF.

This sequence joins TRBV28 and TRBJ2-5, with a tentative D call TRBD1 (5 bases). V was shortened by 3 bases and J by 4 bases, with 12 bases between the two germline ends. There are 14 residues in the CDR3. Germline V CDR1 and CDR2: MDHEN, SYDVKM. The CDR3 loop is CASSLIQGPETQYF. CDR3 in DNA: TGTGCCAGCAGTTTGATTCAGGGCCCAGAGACCCAGTACTTC.

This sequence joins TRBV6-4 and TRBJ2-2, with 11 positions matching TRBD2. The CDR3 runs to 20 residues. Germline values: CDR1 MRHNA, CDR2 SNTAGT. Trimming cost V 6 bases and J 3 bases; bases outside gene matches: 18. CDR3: CASRYPTGASGGRDTGELFF. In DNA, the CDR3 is TGTGCCAGCAGATATCCAACCGGGGCTAGCGGGGGGAGGGACACCGGGGAGCTGTTTTTT.

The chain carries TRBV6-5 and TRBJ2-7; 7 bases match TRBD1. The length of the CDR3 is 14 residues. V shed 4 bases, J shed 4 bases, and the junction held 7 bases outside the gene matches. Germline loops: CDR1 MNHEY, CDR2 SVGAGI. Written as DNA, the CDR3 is TGTGCCAGCAGTTCCCCCGACAGGGTTTACGAGCAGTACTTC. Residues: CASSSPDRVYEQYF.

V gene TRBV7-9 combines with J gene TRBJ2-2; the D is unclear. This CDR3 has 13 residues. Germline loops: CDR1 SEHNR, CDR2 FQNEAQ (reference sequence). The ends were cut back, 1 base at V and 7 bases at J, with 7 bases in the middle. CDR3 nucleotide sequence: TGTGCCAGCAGCTTAGTATCAGTCGGGGAGCTGTTTTTT. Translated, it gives CASSLVSVGELFF.